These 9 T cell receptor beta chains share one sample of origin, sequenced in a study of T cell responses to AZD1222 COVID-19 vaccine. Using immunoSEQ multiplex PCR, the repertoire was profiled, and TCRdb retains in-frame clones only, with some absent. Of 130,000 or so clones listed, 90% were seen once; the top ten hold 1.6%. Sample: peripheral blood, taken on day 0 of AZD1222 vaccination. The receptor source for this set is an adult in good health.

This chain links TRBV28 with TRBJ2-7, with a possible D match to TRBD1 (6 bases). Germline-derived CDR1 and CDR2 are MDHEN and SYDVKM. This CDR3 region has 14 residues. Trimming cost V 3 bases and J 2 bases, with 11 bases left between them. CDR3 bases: TGTGCCAGCAGTTTCCCGGGACAAGCCTACGAGCAGTACTTC. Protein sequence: CASSFPGQAYEQYF. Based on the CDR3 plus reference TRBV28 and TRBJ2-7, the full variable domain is DVKVTQSSRYLVKRTGEKVFLECVQDMDHENMFWYRQDPGLGLRLIYFSYDVKMKEKGDIPEGYSVSREKKERFSLILESASTNQTSMYLCASSFPGQAYEQYFGPGTRLTVT.

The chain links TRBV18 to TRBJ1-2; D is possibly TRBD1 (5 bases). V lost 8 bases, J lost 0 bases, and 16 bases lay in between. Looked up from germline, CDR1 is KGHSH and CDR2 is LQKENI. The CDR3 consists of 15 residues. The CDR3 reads CASTGDRYPNYGYTF. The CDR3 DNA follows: TGTGCCAGCACCGGAGACAGATACCCTAACTATGGCTACACCTTC.

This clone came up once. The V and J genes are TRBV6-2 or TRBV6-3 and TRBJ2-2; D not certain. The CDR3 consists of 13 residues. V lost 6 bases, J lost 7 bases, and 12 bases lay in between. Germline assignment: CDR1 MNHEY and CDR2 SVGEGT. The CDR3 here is CASSLQGIGELFF. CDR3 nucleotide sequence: TGTGCCAGCAGCCTCCAAGGTATCGGGGAGCTGTTTTTT.

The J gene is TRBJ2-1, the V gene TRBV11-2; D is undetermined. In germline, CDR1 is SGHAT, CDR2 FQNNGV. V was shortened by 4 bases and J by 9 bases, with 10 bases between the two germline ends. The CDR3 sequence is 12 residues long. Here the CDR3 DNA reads TGTGCCAGCAGCTGGGTAGGGTCTGAGCAGTTCTTC. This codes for CASSWVGSEQFF. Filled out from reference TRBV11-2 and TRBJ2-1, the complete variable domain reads EAGVAQSPRYKIIEKRQSVAFWCNPISGHATLYWYQQILGQGPKLLIQFQNNGVVDDSQLPKDRFSAERLKGVDSTLKIQPAKLEDSAVYLCASSWVGSEQFFGPGTRLTVL.

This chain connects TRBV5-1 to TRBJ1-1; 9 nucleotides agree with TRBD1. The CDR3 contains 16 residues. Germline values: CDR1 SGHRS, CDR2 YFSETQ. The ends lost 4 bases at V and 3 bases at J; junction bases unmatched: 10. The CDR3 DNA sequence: TGCGCCAGCAGCCGCAACTCACAGGGGGCGTACACTGAAGCTTTCTTT. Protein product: CASSRNSQGAYTEAFF.

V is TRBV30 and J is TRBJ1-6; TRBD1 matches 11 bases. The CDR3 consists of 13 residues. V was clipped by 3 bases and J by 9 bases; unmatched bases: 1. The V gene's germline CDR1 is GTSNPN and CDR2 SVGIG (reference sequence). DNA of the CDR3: TGTGCCTGGAGGGGGACAGGGGGTTCACCCCTCCACTTT. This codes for CAWRGTGGSPLHF.

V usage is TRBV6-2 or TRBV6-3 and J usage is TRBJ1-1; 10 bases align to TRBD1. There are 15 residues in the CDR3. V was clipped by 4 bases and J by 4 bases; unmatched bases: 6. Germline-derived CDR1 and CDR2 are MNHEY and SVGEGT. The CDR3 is CASSSAGQGSTEAFF. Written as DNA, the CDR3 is TGTGCCAGCAGTTCCGCGGGACAGGGGAGCACTGAAGCTTTCTTT.

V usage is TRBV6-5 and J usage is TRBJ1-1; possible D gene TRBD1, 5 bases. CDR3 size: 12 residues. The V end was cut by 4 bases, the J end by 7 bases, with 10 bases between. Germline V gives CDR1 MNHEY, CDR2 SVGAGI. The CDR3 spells CASSWRGNEAFF. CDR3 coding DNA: TGTGCCAGCAGTTGGAGGGGTAATGAAGCTTTCTTT.

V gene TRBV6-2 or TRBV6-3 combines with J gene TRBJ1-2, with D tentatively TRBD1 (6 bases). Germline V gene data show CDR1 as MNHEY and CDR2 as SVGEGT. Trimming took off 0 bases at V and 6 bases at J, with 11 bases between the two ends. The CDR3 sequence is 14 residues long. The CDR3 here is CASSYSPGVDGYTF. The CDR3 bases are TGTGCCAGCAGTTACTCACCAGGGGTCGATGGCTACACCTTC.